The 32 T cell receptor beta chains given below trace back to one sample, sequenced in a study of T cells in Graves' hyperthyroidism and ophthalmopathy. Regions amplified from RNA transcripts were the TCR beta CDR3 regions. The TCR CDR3 was amplified in a first-round RT-PCR using the HTBI primer set. In TCRdb, the multiplex PCR reads were re-called with MiXCR into one record per CDR3 protein. The table includes 300,000 to 350,000 distinct CDR3 sequences, less than 20% detected once. The specimen sequenced was blood. The receptors derive from a middle-aged woman with Graves' ophthalmopathy.

This clonotype was found many times. This chain connects TRBV5-5 to TRBJ2-2; D unclear. V lost 4 bases and J 6 bases, leaving 10 bases between the germline ends. This CDR3 contains 13 residues. Germline V gene sequence: CDR1 SGHKS, CDR2 YYEKEE (reference sequence). The CDR3 bases are TGTGCCAGCAGCAAGGACGGGTCCGGGGAGCTGTTTTTT. Its translation: CASSKDGSGELFF. Complete variable domain (other parts from reference TRBV5-5 and TRBJ2-2): DAGVTQSPTHLIKTRGQQVTLRCSPISGHKSVSWYQQVLGQGPQFIFQYYEKEERGRGNFPDRFSARQFPNYSSELNVNALLLGDSALYLCASSKDGSGELFFGEGSRLTVL.

This clonotype was detected ten times or more. The chain employs TRBV6-2 or TRBV6-3 and TRBJ1-2; no clear D. V dropped 7 bases and J dropped 7 bases, with 10 bases sitting between them. This CDR3 has 11 amino acids. From germline, CDR1 is MNHEY and CDR2 SVGEGT. The CDR3 is CASMSVFGYTF. DNA for the CDR3: TGTGCCAGCATGTCCGTCTTTGGCTACACCTTC.

Many counts were recorded for this clonotype. V usage is TRBV9 and J usage is TRBJ1-1; D not certain. Looked up from germline, CDR1 is SGDLS and CDR2 is YYNGEE. CDR3 length: 15 amino acids. The V end was cut by 4 bases, the J end by 4 bases, with 17 bases between. Here the CDR3 reads CASSPHSRGSTEAFF. CDR3 nucleotide sequence: TGTGCCAGCAGCCCTCACTCGCGGGGTAGCACTGAAGCTTTCTTT.

This clonotype was seen only once. This chain connects TRBV12-3 or TRBV12-4 to TRBJ2-1; 7 nucleotides align to TRBD2. The CDR3 sequence is 14 residues long. The ends lost 3 bases at V and 8 bases at J; junction bases unmatched: 7. The chain's CDR3 is CASSFSGGGDEQFF. In DNA form, the CDR3 reads TGTGCCAGCAGTTTCTCGGGAGGAGGGGATGAGCAGTTCTTC.

This chain connects TRBV29-1 to TRBJ2-4, with D perhaps TRBD1 or TRBD2 (5 bases each). The germline V gene has CDR1 SQVTM and CDR2 ANQGSEA. The germline V and J ends were trimmed by 0 bases and 6 bases, with 9 bases remaining between them. This CDR3 spans 13 amino acids. The CDR3: CSVEDRGTNIQYF. CDR3 in DNA: TGCAGCGTTGAAGATCGGGGCACAAACATTCAGTACTTC.

This clonotype has at least ten counts. The chain recombines TRBV2 with TRBJ1-5; TRBD1 might be the D (6 bases). Trimming removed 7 bases at V and 2 bases at J, with 9 bases between. The V gene's germline CDR1 is SNHLY and CDR2 FYNNEI. This CDR3 has 13 amino acids. The CDR3 region is CASMGAGNQPQHF. The CDR3 coding sequence is TGTGCCAGCATGGGGGCGGGCAATCAGCCCCAGCATTTT. Using reference TRBV2 and TRBJ1-5 for the parts outside the CDR3, the full variable domain is EPEVTQTPSHQVTQMGQEVILRCVPISNHLYFYWYRQILGQKVEFLVSFYNNEISEKSEIFDDQFSVERPDGSNFTLKIRSTKLEDSAMYFCASMGAGNQPQHFGDGTRLSIL.

This clonotype came up a few times. The J gene is TRBJ2-5, the V gene TRBV11-2, with no clear D. This CDR3 region has 14 residues. The V end was cut by 5 bases, the J end by 4 bases, with 14 bases between. Germline assignment: CDR1 SGHAT and CDR2 FQNNGV. DNA of the CDR3: TGTGCCAGCAGCCCTTCGGGTGGTGGAGAGACCCAGTACTTC. Encoded protein: CASSPSGGGETQYF.

This clonotype has a count of ten or more. The chain uses TRBV2 and TRBJ1-5; D unclear. Per germline, CDR1 SNHLY and CDR2 FYNNEI. The CDR3 is 15 residues long. The germline V and J ends were trimmed by 0 bases and 0 bases, with 6 bases remaining between them. CDR3 loop: CASSEAGVSNQPQHF. In nucleotides, the CDR3 is TGTGCCAGCAGTGAAGCCGGAGTTAGCAATCAGCCCCAGCATTTT.

V is TRBV24-1 and J is TRBJ2-7; 8 nucleotides align to TRBD2. This CDR3 has 15 amino acids. V was clipped by 2 bases and J by 3 bases; unmatched bases: 5. CDR1 and CDR2 from the germline V gene are KGHDR and SFDVKD. CDR3 in DNA: TGTGCCACCAGTGATTCGAGGACTAGCAGCTACGAGCAGTACTTC. As protein: CATSDSRTSSYEQYF.

There are a few counts of this clonotype. This CDR3 fails to terminate in the conserved phenylalanine or tryptophan, so it likely reflects a read error. The rearrangement links TRBV13 to TRBJ2-6; the D gene could be TRBD1 or TRBD2 (5 bases each). Trimming cost V 7 bases and J 4 bases, with 23 bases left between them. Germline-derived CDR1 and CDR2 are PRHDT and FYEKMQ (reference sequence). The length of the CDR3 is 18 residues. In DNA form, the CDR3 reads TGTGCCAGCAACCGGGACGGAGATCCCCTAGGAGGGGCCAACGTCCTGACTCTC. Translation: CASNRDGDPLGGANVLTL.

This clonotype was found many times. The rearrangement links TRBV30 to TRBJ2-7; D gene unclear. This CDR3 is built from 12 residues. Germline V CDR1 and CDR2: GTSNPN, SVGIG (reference sequence). Trimming stripped 5 bases from V and 1 base from J, with 9 bases between. The chain's CDR3 is CAWGRNSYEQYF. In DNA, the CDR3 is TGTGCCTGGGGTCGTAATTCCTACGAGCAGTACTTC. Looking up the rest from reference TRBV30 and TRBJ2-7 gives the full variable domain: SQTIHQWPATLVQPVGSPLSLECTVEGTSNPNLYWYRQAAGRGLQLLFYSVGIGQISSEVPQNLSASRPQDRQFILSSKKLLLSDSGFYLCAWGRNSYEQYFGPGTRLTVT.

Many counts were recorded for this clonotype. This chain uses TRBV19 with TRBJ2-2, with TRBD1 matching 9 bases. The germline CDR1 and CDR2 sequences are LNHDA and SQIVND (reference sequence). J lost 3 bases, V lost 4 bases, and 3 bases had no gene match. CDR3 length: 15 amino acids. Here the CDR3 reads CASSTRQGDTGELFF. CDR3 DNA sequence: TGTGCCAGTAGTACCCGACAGGGGGACACCGGGGAGCTGTTTTTT.

Ten or more counts support this clonotype. The chain couples TRBV5-1 to TRBJ1-1; the D is unclear. From germline, CDR1 is SGHRS and CDR2 YFSETQ. The V end lost 0 bases, the J end lost 1 base, and 13 bases lay between the germline ends. This CDR3 is built from 16 residues. CDR3 residues: CASSLAIGRANTEAFF. The CDR3, as DNA: TGCGCCAGCAGCTTGGCCATTGGGCGAGCGAACACTGAAGCTTTCTTT.

Ten or more counts support this clonotype. The chain links TRBV24-1 to TRBJ1-5; unclear D gene. The CDR3 totals 14 residues. V was trimmed by 9 bases and J by 0 bases, leaving 11 bases between them. Germline values: CDR1 KGHDR, CDR2 SFDVKD. In nucleotides, the CDR3 is TGTGCCACCGGACCCCCTTATAGCAATCAGCCCCAGCATTTT. Its protein is CATGPPYSNQPQHF.

Ten or more counts support this clonotype. This chain links TRBV7-9 with TRBJ2-5; 10 bases fit TRBD2. This CDR3 has 14 residues. Germline CDR1 reads SEHNR; CDR2 reads FQNEAQ (reference sequence). The V segment lost 4 bases and the J segment 4 bases; nucleotides outside the gene matches: 3. CDR3 in amino acids: CASSSLAGIETQYF. DNA of the CDR3: TGTGCCAGCAGCTCACTAGCGGGAATAGAGACCCAGTACTTC.

This clonotype was seen ten or more times. The chain uses TRBV28 and TRBJ1-2, with D tentatively TRBD1 (6 bases). V lost 11 bases to trimming and J lost 6 bases, with 16 bases between them. The CDR3 is 12 residues long. CDR1 and CDR2 from the germline V gene are MDHEN and SYDVKM. CDR3 region: CAGRGASNGYTF. In nucleotides, the CDR3 is TGTGCCGGTCGGGGGGCGAGTAATGGCTACACCTTC.

This clonotype was seen many times. CDR3 sequence: CASSPWEGRNSGANVLTF. In DNA form, the CDR3 reads TGTGCCAGCAGCCCCTGGGAGGGCCGGAACTCTGGGGCCAACGTCCTGACTTTC. This chain joins TRBV7-8 and TRBJ2-6; 7 bases line up with TRBD2. Germline CDR1 reads SGHVS; CDR2 reads FQNEAQ. J lost 0 bases, V lost 5 bases, and 10 bases had no gene match. This CDR3 contains 18 residues.

This clonotype has a count of ten or more. DNA of the CDR3: TGCAGCGTTCTGGAGGGTGGGAAGCCTAACTATGGCTACACCTTC. Its protein product is CSVLEGGKPNYGYTF. V usage is TRBV29-1 and J usage is TRBJ1-2; D is unresolved. Germline V CDR1 and CDR2: SQVTM, ANQGSEA. The CDR3 extends over 15 amino acids. The V gene lost 5 bases and the J gene lost 0 bases, with 16 bases spanning the gap.

V gene TRBV6-1 combines with J gene TRBJ1-1; tentative D call: TRBD1 (5 bases). CDR1 is MNHNS and CDR2 is SASEGT in the germline V gene. The CDR3 loop spans 12 amino acids. Trimming shortened V by 6 bases and J by 11 bases, and 16 bases separated the two germline ends. The CDR3 DNA is TGTGCCAGCAGCCCCACAGGAGAGAGGGCTTTCTTT. This codes for CASSPTGERAFF.

Many counts were recorded for this clonotype. The chain combines TRBV6-4 with TRBJ1-1; TRBD1 is a possible D gene (5 bases). The CDR3 has 14 amino acids. V was trimmed by 8 bases and J by 0 bases, leaving 13 bases between them. From germline, CDR1 is MRHNA and CDR2 SNTAGT. CDR3 sequence reads: CASSRGGLNTEAFF. CDR3 DNA sequence: TGTGCCAGCTCCCGTGGGGGGTTGAACACTGAAGCTTTCTTT.

At least ten counts were recorded for this clonotype. The gene calls are TRBV11-3 and TRBJ2-7; 7 positions match TRBD2. The CDR3 extends over 18 amino acids. V shed 2 bases, J shed 9 bases, and the junction held 22 bases outside the gene matches. The V gene's germline CDR1 is SGHNT and CDR2 YENEEA. The CDR3 sequence: CASSLIVGASGSPNPQYF. The CDR3 DNA is TGTGCCAGCAGCTTAATTGTAGGGGCTAGCGGATCCCCCAACCCGCAGTACTTC.

This clonotype was observed at least ten times. This rearrangement joins TRBV27 to TRBJ2-5; D unresolved. V lost 0 bases and J lost 5, with 7 bases in between. Per germline, CDR1 MNHEY and CDR2 SMNVEV (reference sequence). This CDR3 comprises 13 residues. The CDR3: CASSLSAWETQYF. CDR3 nucleotide sequence: TGTGCCAGCAGTTTATCCGCCTGGGAGACCCAGTACTTC.

In this sample, this clonotype turned up many times. J is TRBJ2-2 and V is TRBV27; no definite D call. CDR1 and CDR2 (germline): MNHEY, SMNVEV (reference sequence). With 6 bases removed from V and 1 base from J, the gap between germline ends came to 9 bases. This CDR3 is built from 14 residues. The CDR3 DNA sequence: TGTGCCAGCAGAGGGCTGGTGAACACCGGGGAGCTGTTTTTT. Its protein is CASRGLVNTGELFF.

The table lists this clonotype with many counts. The chain joins TRBV4-2 to TRBJ1-1; 12 nucleotides align to TRBD1. The length of the CDR3 is 16 residues. Trimming took 4 bases from V and 6 from J; bases not matched to a gene: 9. Germline CDR1 reads LGHNA; CDR2 reads YNFKEQ. The CDR3 DNA reads TGTGCCAGCAGCCTGAATACCGGGACAGGGGGCCCTGAAGCTTTCTTT. Protein: CASSLNTGTGGPEAFF.

The chain carries TRBV4-1 and TRBJ2-2; no clear D gene. Germline V gene data show CDR1 as MGHRA and CDR2 as YSYEKL. The CDR3 extends over 13 amino acids. The V and J ends lost 1 base and 10 bases respectively, with 10 bases between them. For the CDR3, the DNA is TGCGCCAGCAGCCAAGCCCCCGCCGTGGAGCTGTTTTTT. This translates into CASSQAPAVELFF.

This clonotype came up many times. The chain is built from TRBV7-2 and TRBJ1-3, with D unclear. The CDR3 loop spans 14 amino acids. CDR1 is SGHTA, CDR2 FQGNSA, per germline. V lost 5 bases, J lost 4 bases, and 12 bases lay in between. The CDR3 DNA reads TGTGCCAGCAGCGACCCCCGAGTGGGAAACACCATATATTTT. Translation: CASSDPRVGNTIYF.

This clonotype was recorded at least ten times. The chain couples TRBV12-3 or TRBV12-4 to TRBJ1-2; D gene uncertain. V was trimmed by 3 bases and J by 8 bases, leaving 13 bases between them. This CDR3 has 13 amino acids. In nucleotides, the CDR3 is TGTGCCAGCAGTTTGTCCCCAGCGGGAGGCTACACCTTC. It yields the protein CASSLSPAGGYTF.

This clonotype was seen at least ten times. The chain employs TRBV7-9 and TRBJ2-7; D possibly corresponds to TRBD2 (6 bases). The germline V gene has CDR1 SEHNR and CDR2 FQNEAQ (reference sequence). Trimming removed 4 bases from V and 7 bases from J, with 20 bases in between. The CDR3 is 15 amino acids. The CDR3 here is CASSSTGFKEGEQYF. CDR3 bases: TGTGCCAGCAGCTCGACTGGTTTCAAGGAGGGGGAGCAGTACTTC. Full variable domain (rest looked up from reference TRBV7-9 and TRBJ2-7): DTGVSQNPRHKITKRGQNVTFRCDPISEHNRLYWYRQTLGQGPEFLTYFQNEAQLEKSRLLSDRFSAERPKGSFSTLEIQRTEQGDSAMYLCASSSTGFKEGEQYFGPGTRLTVT.

This clonotype showed up many times. This chain joins TRBV28 and TRBJ1-2; weak D call: TRBD1 (5 bases). V was shortened by 4 bases and J by 1 base, with 13 bases between the two germline ends. The CDR3 consists of 15 residues. From germline, CDR1 is MDHEN and CDR2 SYDVKM. The CDR3 here is CASSSAGGVNYGYTF. As DNA, the CDR3 is TGTGCCAGCAGTTCCGCGGGGGGAGTTAACTATGGCTACACCTTC.

This clonotype was observed at least ten times. The V call is TRBV7-9, the J call TRBJ1-2; D is possibly TRBD1 (6 bases). CDR3 size: 14 residues. V lost 7 bases and J lost 3, with 15 bases in between. The germline CDR1 and CDR2 sequences are SEHNR and FQNEAQ (reference sequence). The CDR3, as DNA: TGTGCCAGCAACTACGCAGGGGAGTACTATGGCTACACCTTC. This codes for CASNYAGEYYGYTF.

This clonotype appeared many times. The V call is TRBV20-1, the J call TRBJ1-2, with D possibly being TRBD1 (5 bases). The CDR3 loop spans 11 amino acids. Germline V gene data show CDR1 as DFQATT and CDR2 as SNEGSKA (reference sequence). Trimming took off 6 bases at V and 7 bases at J, with 12 bases between the two ends. CDR3 DNA sequence: TGCAGTGCCCAGGGAATCGGTGGCTACACCTTC. It specifies CSAQGIGGYTF.

In this sample, this clonotype turned up many times. The chain is built from TRBV11-2 and TRBJ2-5; D is possibly TRBD1 (5 bases). The CDR3 runs 14 residues. CDR1 is SGHAT, CDR2 FQNNGV, per germline. Trimming stripped 5 bases from V and 7 bases from J, with 17 bases between. The CDR3 bases are TGTGCCAGCAGCCCGTGGACGGGCCAGGGGACCCAGTACTTC. This encodes CASSPWTGQGTQYF.